The next 22 T cell receptor beta chains were all read from a single sample in a study of immune evolution from preneoplasia to lung adenocarcinoma (dated by TCRdb to the early 2020s). The library relied on the immunoSEQ multiplex PCR assay. TCRdb obtained this table from immuneACCESS and retained in-frame rearrangements with V and J assigned. These tables miss some clones; where compared with another copy, unresolved V genes account for less than half of the shortfall, and the remainder is unexplained. The sample has about 14,000 clones on record, 85% of them singletons. In total, the top ten clones hold 2.5% to 3.5% of the sample. Sequencing was carried out using FFPE lung adenocarcinoma in situ tissue. Sample cell subset or site, as interpreted from the label and publication: preinvasive adenocarcinoma in situ (AIS). The receptors were sampled from a donor at least 70 years old with lung adenocarcinoma.

This chain joins TRBV5-1 and TRBJ2-3, with D possibly being TRBD2 (5 bases). Germline CDR1 SGHRS, CDR2 YFSETQ. The CDR3 has 14 amino acids. Trimming stripped 7 bases from V and 2 bases from J, with 14 bases between. CDR3 in DNA: TGCGCCAGCTGCCGATCCGGGGACACAGATACGCAGTATTTT. Protein: CASCRSGDTDTQYF.

This chain connects TRBV18 to TRBJ2-6; D is tentatively TRBD1 or TRBD2 (5 bases each). The germline V gene has CDR1 KGHSH and CDR2 LQKENI. The CDR3 length is 16 residues. Trimming removed 2 bases at V and 0 bases at J, with 8 bases between. The CDR3 sequence is CASSPGTLSGANVLTF. Here the CDR3 DNA reads TGTGCCAGCTCACCAGGGACCCTCTCTGGGGCCAACGTCCTGACTTTC.

The J gene is TRBJ2-3, the V gene TRBV10-3; 16 nucleotides match TRBD2. The CDR3 contains 18 residues. Trimming cost V 7 bases and J 3 bases; bases outside gene matches: 10. The germline gives CDR1 ENHRY, CDR2 SYGVKD. The CDR3 sequence is CAINGGLAGGFGTDTQYF. In DNA, the CDR3 is TGTGCCATCAACGGGGGACTAGCGGGAGGGTTCGGTACAGATACGCAGTATTTT.

In its sample, this clone was seen a few times. The V call is TRBV29-1, the J call TRBJ1-1; 9 nucleotides match TRBD1. This CDR3 has 15 residues. Per germline, CDR1 SQVTM and CDR2 ANQGSEA. The ends lost 5 bases at V and 1 base at J; junction bases unmatched: 8. Here the CDR3 reads CSVNNPGQGNTEAFF. The CDR3 DNA sequence: TGCAGCGTTAATAACCCGGGACAGGGGAACACTGAAGCTTTCTTT.

The chain recombines TRBV7-2 with TRBJ2-7; D may be TRBD2 (6 bases). Trimming took off 5 bases at V and 1 base at J, with 12 bases between the two ends. Germline V gene sequence: CDR1 SGHTA, CDR2 FQGNSA. The CDR3 spans 14 residues. In DNA form, the CDR3 reads TGTGCCAGCAGCGGTCGACGGGGGTCCTACGAGCAGTACTTC. Residues: CASSGRRGSYEQYF.

The chain joins TRBV7-2 to TRBJ2-7, with 8 bases identical to TRBD1. V trimming: 3 bases; J trimming: 6 bases; junction bases outside the gene matches: 7. CDR3 size: 14 residues. Germline CDR1 reads SGHTA; CDR2 reads FQGNSA. The CDR3: CASSLDRDTLEQYF. CDR3 in DNA: TGTGCCAGCAGCTTGGACAGGGATACCCTCGAGCAGTACTTC. The full variable domain, completed using reference TRBV7-2 and TRBJ2-7, is GAGVSQSPSNKVTEKGKDVELRCDPISGHTALYWYRQSLGQGLEFLIYFQGNSAPDKSGLPSDRFSAERTGGSVSTLTIQRTQQEDSAVYLCASSLDRDTLEQYFGPGTRLTVT.

V is TRBV28 and J is TRBJ1-2, with TRBD1 identical over 7 bases. The germline V gene has CDR1 MDHEN and CDR2 SYDVKM. The length of the CDR3 is 17 residues. V was clipped by 1 base and J by 7 bases; unmatched bases: 15. This chain's CDR3 is CASSLFSGTAPPGGYTF. The CDR3 DNA sequence: TGTGCCAGCAGTTTATTCTCCGGGACAGCCCCCCCGGGTGGCTACACCTTC.

This clone is a singleton in its sample. V is TRBV11-2 and J is TRBJ2-1; 11 positions agree with TRBD2. V lost 5 bases and J lost 8; bases outside the gene matches: 14. There are 17 residues in the CDR3. Germline CDR1 SGHAT, CDR2 FQNNGV. The CDR3 bases are TGTGCCAGCAGCCCCAGTAGCGGGAGGGCCTTTGGGGATGAGCAGTTCTTC. Translated: CASSPSSGRAFGDEQFF.

This rearrangement joins TRBV9 to TRBJ1-5; 9 bases are a match to TRBD1. Germline V CDR1 and CDR2: SGDLS, YYNGEE. J gave up 7 bases and V 2 bases, and 4 bases lay outside the gene matches. CDR3 length: 14 residues. CDR3 bases: TGTGCCAGCAGCGTGACAGGGGGAGAACAGCCCCAGCATTTT. This encodes CASSVTGGEQPQHF.

This clone was detected only a few times. This CDR3 is CASSQEPPGQNNEKLFF. The CDR3 region has the DNA TGTGCCAGCAGCCAAGAACCTCCGGGACAGAATAATGAAAAACTGTTTTTT. V gene TRBV4-2 combines with J gene TRBJ1-4; 7 bases align to TRBD1. J lost 4 bases, V lost 0 bases, and 8 bases had no gene match. CDR3 size: 17 residues. CDR1 and CDR2 (germline): LGHNA, YNFKEQ.

The V and J genes are TRBV30 and TRBJ1-1; 8 bases align to TRBD1. Germline-derived CDR1 and CDR2 are GTSNPN and SVGIG (reference sequence). This CDR3 comprises 13 residues. The V segment lost 5 bases and the J segment 3 bases; nucleotides outside the gene matches: 5. The CDR3: CAWSGGEDTEAFF. CDR3 coding DNA: TGTGCCTGGTCAGGGGGCGAGGACACTGAAGCTTTCTTT.

The chain carries TRBV5-1 and TRBJ2-3, with 9 bases lining up with TRBD2. The CDR3 spans 16 residues. Unmatched junction bases numbered 6, after V lost 4 bases and J lost 0 bases. Germline CDR1 and CDR2: SGHRS and YFSETQ. The CDR3 DNA reads as TGCGCCAGCAGCCCGTCGACTAGCGGTAGCACAGATACGCAGTATTTT. As protein: CASSPSTSGSTDTQYF.

The chain couples TRBV6-1 to TRBJ1-5; D uncertain. The CDR3 spans 15 residues. V dropped 7 bases and J dropped 4 bases, with 17 bases sitting between them. Germline V gene data show CDR1 as MNHNS and CDR2 as SASEGT. The CDR3 bases are TGTGCCAGCACAGTCCCGACGGACGCTAATCAGCCCCAGCATTTT. Its protein product is CASTVPTDANQPQHF.

The genes are TRBV5-1 and TRBJ2-1; 9 positions agree with TRBD2. Germline values: CDR1 SGHRS, CDR2 YFSETQ. V shed 4 bases and J 6 bases; nucleotides not matched to a gene: 5. This CDR3 spans 14 amino acids. The CDR3 sequence: CASSLSGSGNEQFF. CDR3 bases: TGCGCCAGCAGCCTTAGCGGGAGCGGCAATGAGCAGTTCTTC.

The CDR3 is CASGRTAKETQYF. CDR3 DNA: TGTGCCAGCGGGCGGACAGCCAAAGAGACCCAGTACTTC. The gene calls are TRBV9 and TRBJ2-5; a possible D gene is TRBD1 (6 bases). The V and J ends lost 7 bases and 3 bases respectively, with 13 bases between them. CDR3 length: 13 amino acids. Germline-derived CDR1 and CDR2 are SGDLS and YYNGEE.

This clone was observed once. The J gene is TRBJ2-3, the V gene TRBV30, with D unclear. Per germline, CDR1 GTSNPN and CDR2 SVGIG (reference sequence). This CDR3 comprises 14 residues. Trimming removed 0 bases at V and 2 bases at J, with 9 bases between. CDR3 DNA: TGTGCCTGGAGTGTAGGACGGCACACAGATACGCAGTATTTT. It codes for CAWSVGRHTDTQYF.

The chain couples TRBV9 to TRBJ2-2; 8 bases fit TRBD1. The CDR3 spans 19 residues. The V gene end was trimmed by 0 bases and the J gene end by 3 bases; junction bases not matched to a gene: 13. Germline-derived CDR1 and CDR2 are SGDLS and YYNGEE. DNA for the CDR3: TGTGCCAGCAGCGTAGCTGGGGCAGGGGGCTTCGAGGACACCGGGGAGCTGTTTTTT. Encoded protein: CASSVAGAGGFEDTGELFF. The whole variable domain, filled in from reference TRBV9 and TRBJ2-2, reads DSGVTQTPKHLITATGQRVTLRCSPRSGDLSVYWYQQSLDQGLQFLIQYYNGEERAKGNILERFSAQQFPDLHSELNLSSLELGDSALYFCASSVAGAGGFEDTGELFFGEGSRLTVL.

J is TRBJ2-6 and V is TRBV10-3; TRBD1 matches 12 bases. CDR3 length equals 19 residues. Germline CDR1 ENHRY, CDR2 SYGVKD. Trimming removed 0 bases from V and 12 bases from J; junction bases left unmatched: 15. The CDR3 sequence is CAISESKLFGTGGESVLTF. The CDR3, as DNA: TGTGCCATCAGTGAGTCGAAATTGTTCGGGACAGGGGGCGAGAGCGTCCTGACTTTC.

V gene TRBV2 combines with J gene TRBJ2-7; D is uncertain. The CDR3 is made up of 14 amino acids. V shed 2 bases and J shed 9 bases, with 17 bases lying between them. Germline lookup yields CDR1 SNHLY and CDR2 FYNNEI. In nucleotides, the CDR3 is TGTGCCAGCAGTGAAACCACCACCACCACGGTGCAGTACTTC. Protein sequence: CASSETTTTTVQYF.

This chain joins TRBV4-2 and TRBJ1-2; the D gene is possibly TRBD1 (6 bases). The CDR3 has 12 residues. Trimming shortened V by 6 bases and J by 5 bases, and 10 bases separated the two germline ends. CDR1 and CDR2 from the germline V gene are LGHNA and YNFKEQ. The CDR3 sequence is CASRQGYYGYTF. Written as DNA, the CDR3 is TGTGCCAGCAGACAGGGTTATTATGGCTACACCTTC.

This clone occurred a few times. V is TRBV20-1 and J is TRBJ2-5; D unclear. The ends were cut back, 3 bases at V and 5 bases at J, with 7 bases in the middle. The CDR3 runs 11 residues. Germline V lookup: CDR1 DFQATT, CDR2 SNEGSKA (reference sequence). CDR3 residues: CSASPGETQYF. The CDR3 nucleotides read TGCAGTGCTAGCCCCGGGGAGACCCAGTACTTC.

The count of this clone is one. The CDR3 DNA reads as TGTGCCAGCAGCCTAAGACAGGGGGGTAGTGAAAAACTGTTTTTT. It translates to CASSLRQGGSEKLFF. The J gene is TRBJ1-4, the V gene TRBV28; 9 bases fit TRBD1. The CDR3 is made up of 15 amino acids. The V gene end was trimmed by 6 bases and the J gene end by 7 bases; junction bases not matched to a gene: 9. The germline V gene encodes CDR1 MDHEN and CDR2 SYDVKM.